This TCR gamma chain was recovered during a study of gamma delta lymphoproliferative disorders and STAT genes. General study points: Leukemic cells skewed toward terminal effectors, unlike likely varied control T cells. Apart from two gamma clonotypes, major patient clonotypes were public.

TCRdb re-called clones from the multiplex PCR reads via CATT. The sample holds 2,500 to 3,000 gamma-chain clones, roughly 8.2% seen once. V was clipped by 10 bases and J by 7 bases; unmatched bases: 4. This CDR3 is 10 amino acids long. For this clone: Its antigen is unknown.

PBMCs from patients and controls supplied the genomic DNA for sequencing. Specimen: blood. This TCR was sampled from a human donor in good health. The V gene is TRGV11, the J gene TRGJ1 or TRGJ2. TCRdb leaves out the J gene; it was filled in here by matching the DNA to germline. TRGV11 counts as an open reading frame of uncertain function. The CDR3 nucleotides read TGTGCCTGCTGTTACTATAAGAAACTCTTT. This codes for CACCYYKKLF.